Following are 24 T cell receptor beta chains from one sample sequenced in a study of blood T cells in healthy people across ages. The second PCR ran about 6 to 12 cycles with a sample-barcoded 5' primer and J-beta primers. TCRdb called the 5' RACE reads again in MiXCR, with one record for every CDR3 protein. The sample comprises roughly 800,000 distinct CDR3 sequences, roughly 50% of which are singletons, and approximately 23% rests with the top ten. Sequencing was carried out using blood. The source is a man aged 25 to 40 in good health.

The chain combines TRBV12-3 or TRBV12-4 with TRBJ2-7; D possibly matches TRBD1 or TRBD2 (6 bases each). The end of the DNA aligns better with TRBJ2-5, so the J call may be wrong. CDR3 length: 12 amino acids. The CDR3 loop reads CASSRLGGTQYF. CDR3 DNA sequence: TGTGCCAGCAGCAGACTAGGGGGGACCCAGTACTTC.

The chain links TRBV4-3 to TRBJ2-7; the match to TRBD2 covers 10 bases. The CDR3 has 16 residues. With V trimmed by 0 bases and J by 4 bases, 6 bases remained unmatched. In germline, CDR1 is LGHNA, CDR2 YSLEER. This CDR3 is CASSQDGPSGSYEQYF. The CDR3 region has the DNA TGCGCCAGCAGCCAAGATGGGCCTAGCGGGAGTTACGAGCAGTACTTC.

The sample holds a few counts of this clonotype. The chain uses TRBV20-1 and TRBJ2-5; D is unclear. The V end lost 6 bases, the J end lost 2 bases, and 13 bases lay between the germline ends. This CDR3 comprises 13 residues. Germline assignment: CDR1 DFQATT and CDR2 SNEGSKA (reference sequence). CDR3 sequence reads: CSASRTHQETQYF. In DNA, the CDR3 is TGCAGTGCAAGTAGGACGCATCAAGAGACCCAGTACTTC.

This clonotype came up a few times. At one end, the junction sequence differs from germline, possibly due to a read error. The chain joins TRBV7-2 to TRBJ2-5; 7 bases fit TRBD2. Germline CDR1 is SGHTA and CDR2 is FQGNSA. The CDR3 has 13 residues. The CDR3 DNA is TGTGCCAGCAGCCTAGCGGCGAGAGAGACCCAGTACTTC. As protein: CASSLAARETQYF.

V and J are TRBV20-1 and TRBJ1-2, with 10 bases matching TRBD1. Germline loops: CDR1 DFQATT, CDR2 SNEGSKA (reference sequence). The CDR3 is 13 residues long. Trimming at V came to 6 bases and at J to 4 bases, leaving 5 bases not matched to a gene. CDR3 nucleotides: TGCAGTGCATCCGGGACAGGGGCCTATGGCTACACCTTC. Residues: CSASGTGAYGYTF.

V gene TRBV14 combines with J gene TRBJ1-2, with TRBD1 as a possible D gene (6 bases). V lost 2 bases and J 0 bases, leaving 10 bases between the germline ends. The CDR3 runs 15 residues. Germline assignment: CDR1 SGHDN and CDR2 FVKESK. The CDR3 sequence: CASSQRDTSNYGYTF. Here the CDR3 DNA reads TGTGCCAGCAGCCAACGGGACACCTCTAACTATGGCTACACCTTC.

V and J are TRBV6-1 and TRBJ2-4, with TRBD2 matching over 7 bases. V dropped 2 bases and J dropped 0; count of bases not matched to a gene: 10. Germline V CDR1 and CDR2: MNHNS, SASEGT. This CDR3 has 18 residues. CDR3 loop: CASSEYFGGEVAKNIQYF. CDR3 nucleotides: TGTGCCAGCAGTGAATATTTTGGGGGGGAGGTAGCCAAAAACATTCAGTACTTC.

The genes are TRBV20-1 and TRBJ2-4; the match to TRBD2 covers 10 bases. The J call may be faulty, since TRBJ2-7 better matches the DNA end. CDR1 and CDR2 from the germline V gene are DFQATT and SNEGSKA (reference sequence). This CDR3 is built from 16 residues. The CDR3 DNA is TGCAGTGCTAGATCTATTACACTAGCGGGATTCTACGAGCAGTACTTC. Translation gives CSARSITLAGFYEQYF.

The chain uses TRBV7-2 and TRBJ2-1, with D possibly TRBD2 on 7 matching bases. V dropped 8 bases and J dropped 6 bases, with 14 bases sitting between them. The CDR3 contains 13 residues. In germline, CDR1 is SGHTA, CDR2 FQGNSA. The chain's CDR3 is CASFGQRGNEQFF. DNA for the CDR3: TGTGCCAGCTTCGGACAGCGGGGCAATGAGCAGTTCTTC.

This rearrangement joins TRBV29-1 to TRBJ2-1, with 7 bases lining up with TRBD2. After removal of 3 bases from V and 7 bases from J, the junction contained 6 bases not matched to a gene. Germline V gene data show CDR1 as SQVTM and CDR2 as ANQGSEA. This CDR3 spans 13 amino acids. In DNA form, the CDR3 reads TGCAGCGTTGAGGGAGGGGAGAAAAATGAGCAGTTCTTC. This sequence encodes CSVEGGEKNEQFF.

The rearrangement uses TRBV29-1 and TRBJ1-1, with D tentatively TRBD1 (6 bases). From germline, CDR1 is SQVTM and CDR2 ANQGSEA. V dropped 3 bases and J dropped 1 base, with 9 bases sitting between them. The CDR3 is made up of 13 amino acids. The CDR3 reads CSVENRENTEAFF. In DNA form, the CDR3 reads TGCAGCGTTGAGAACAGGGAGAACACTGAAGCTTTCTTT.

This clonotype was counted a few times. The chain carries TRBV6-1 and TRBJ2-7; no firm D call. The CDR3 sequence is 13 residues long. Trimming shortened V by 2 bases and J by 3 bases, and 8 bases separated the two germline ends. Germline V gene lookup returns CDR1 MNHNS and CDR2 SASEGT. CDR3 sequence (DNA): TGTGCCAGCAGTGAACCACACGGCTACGAGCAGTACTTC. Its translation is CASSEPHGYEQYF.

The chain joins TRBV27 to TRBJ2-3; 8 bases line up with TRBD2. The CDR3 sequence is 13 residues long. The germline V gene encodes CDR1 MNHEY and CDR2 SMNVEV (reference sequence). V trimming: 7 bases; J trimming: 6 bases; junction bases outside the gene matches: 6. The CDR3 sequence: CASKPGLDDTQYF. DNA for the CDR3: TGTGCCAGCAAGCCGGGACTAGATGATACGCAGTATTTT.

This clonotype showed up just a few times. This chain joins TRBV28 and TRBJ1-2; no reliable D call. The germline gives CDR1 MDHEN, CDR2 SYDVKM. V was pared by 8 bases and J by 8 bases, with 21 bases between. The length of the CDR3 is 14 residues. The CDR3: CASHRATTVPGYTF. In DNA, the CDR3 is TGTGCCAGCCACCGGGCGACAACAGTTCCGGGCTACACCTTC.

About this clonotype itself: Its ends do not fully match the called genes, so a read error is possible. This rearrangement joins TRBV6-5 to TRBJ2-7; D is uncertain. The CDR3 covers 13 residues. CDR1 is MNHEY, CDR2 SVGAGI, per germline. For the CDR3, the DNA is TGTGCCAGCAGTTACTCGACCCGCTACGAGCGGTACTTC. Its protein product is CASSYSTRYERYF.

This clonotype occurred a few times. The V and J genes are TRBV20-1 and TRBJ1-5; tentatively, D is TRBD1 (5 bases). This CDR3 spans 13 amino acids. Per the germline V gene, CDR1 is DFQATT and CDR2 is SNEGSKA (reference sequence). Trimming stripped 3 bases from V and 6 bases from J, with 12 bases between. This chain's CDR3 is CSASAGEGQPQHF. CDR3 in DNA: TGCAGTGCTAGCGCGGGGGAAGGTCAGCCCCAGCATTTT.

The V gene is TRBV19, the J gene TRBJ1-5, with a tentative D call TRBD1 (5 bases). Between the trimmed V and J ends, which lost 7 bases and 7 bases, there was a span of 11 bases. The CDR3 runs to 12 residues. CDR1 and CDR2 (germline): LNHDA, SQIVND (reference sequence). Here the CDR3 reads CASTLGVQPQHF. The CDR3 DNA is TGTGCCAGTACCTTAGGGGTCCAGCCCCAGCATTTT.

This chain uses TRBV24-1 with TRBJ2-2, with a possible D match to TRBD2 (6 bases). The CDR3 is made up of 16 amino acids. The germline CDR1 and CDR2 sequences are KGHDR and SFDVKD. Trimming pared 3 bases from V and 4 bases from J, leaving 14 bases between. The CDR3 coding sequence is TGTGCCACCAGTGATCCAATAGCGGAGGTCACCGGGGAGCTGTTTTTT. This translates into CATSDPIAEVTGELFF.

This clonotype was seen only a few times. DNA of the CDR3: TGTGCCAGCAGTTTAATTGCTACGGACAATGAGCAGTTCTTC. Translated: CASSLIATDNEQFF. The J gene is TRBJ2-1, the V gene TRBV27; D gene unclear. CDR1 and CDR2 (germline): MNHEY, SMNVEV (reference sequence). V gave up 2 bases and J gave up 5 bases, with 10 bases separating them. This CDR3 region has 14 residues.

V usage is TRBV27 and J usage is TRBJ1-1; D unresolved. Germline V gene lookup returns CDR1 MNHEY and CDR2 SMNVEV (reference sequence). Trimming took 6 bases from V and 0 from J, leaving 8 bases between them. The CDR3 is made up of 13 amino acids. CDR3 sequence (DNA): TGTGCCAGCAGACCCCGGATGAACACTGAAGCTTTCTTT. It specifies CASRPRMNTEAFF.

This chain links TRBV6-2 or TRBV6-3 with TRBJ1-1; D is perhaps TRBD1 (5 bases). Looked up from germline, CDR1 is MNHEY and CDR2 is SVGEGT. This CDR3 has 13 amino acids. The V end lost 3 bases, the J end lost 7 bases, and 12 bases lay between the germline ends. CDR3 sequence reads: CASSYDRGVEAFF. CDR3 in DNA: TGTGCCAGCAGTTATGATCGGGGCGTTGAAGCTTTCTTT.

This chain joins TRBV4-3 and TRBJ2-1; D might be TRBD1 (6 bases). With the DNA end fitting TRBJ2-7 better, the J assignment may be wrong. From germline, CDR1 is LGHNA and CDR2 YSLEER. This CDR3 is 18 amino acids long. DNA for the CDR3: TGCGCCAGCAGCCAAGATTCGATCTTGAGGACAGCCAGAAATGAGCAGTACTTC. It yields the protein CASSQDSILRTARNEQYF.

This clonotype was counted many times. The rearrangement links TRBV9 to TRBJ2-7; tentative D call: TRBD1 (5 bases). V lost 5 bases to trimming and J lost 0 bases, with 9 bases between them. The CDR3 runs 13 residues. In germline, CDR1 is SGDLS, CDR2 YYNGEE. The CDR3 bases are TGTGCCAGCAGTGCAGGGAACTCCTACGAGCAGTACTTC. This translates into CASSAGNSYEQYF.

This chain connects TRBV20-1 to TRBJ2-7, with 12 bases that match TRBD2. Germline values: CDR1 DFQATT, CDR2 SNEGSKA (reference sequence). This CDR3 has 18 amino acids. After removal of 0 bases from V and 7 bases from J, the junction contained 16 bases not matched to a gene. CDR3 loop: CSARDWKARLAGVKEQYF. In nucleotides, the CDR3 is TGCAGTGCTAGAGATTGGAAGGCTAGACTAGCGGGAGTGAAGGAGCAGTACTTC.